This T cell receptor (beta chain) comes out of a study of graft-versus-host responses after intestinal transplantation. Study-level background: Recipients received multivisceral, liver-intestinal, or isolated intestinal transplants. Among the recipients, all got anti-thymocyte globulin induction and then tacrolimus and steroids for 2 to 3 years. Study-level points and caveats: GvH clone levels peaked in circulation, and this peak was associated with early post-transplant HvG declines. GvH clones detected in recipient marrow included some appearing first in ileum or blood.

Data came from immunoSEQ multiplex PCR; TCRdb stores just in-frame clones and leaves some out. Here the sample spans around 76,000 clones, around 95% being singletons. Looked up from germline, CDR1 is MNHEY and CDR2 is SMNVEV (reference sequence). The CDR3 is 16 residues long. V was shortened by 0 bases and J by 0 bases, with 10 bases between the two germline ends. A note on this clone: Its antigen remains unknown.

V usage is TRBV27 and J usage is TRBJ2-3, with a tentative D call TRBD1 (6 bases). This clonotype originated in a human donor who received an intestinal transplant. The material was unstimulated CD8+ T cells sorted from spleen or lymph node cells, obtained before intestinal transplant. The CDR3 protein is CASSLSPGASTDTQYF. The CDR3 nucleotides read TGTGCCAGCAGTTTATCCCCAGGGGCGAGCACAGATACGCAGTATTTT.